Listed below are T cell receptor beta chains from one sample, sequenced in a study of OX40 agonist ivuxolimab in advanced cancers. Libraries were prepared by immunoSEQ multiplex PCR; TCRdb keeps only in-frame clonotypes and omits some of them. The sample lists over 30,000 clones; about four fifths were seen once. The sample was CD4+ or CD8+ T cells sorted from blood, taken in a trial of the OX40 agonist ivuxolimab. Receptors originate from an adult with an advanced solid tumor such as melanoma, head and neck, liver or kidney cancer. Both conserved end residues are part of each CDR3. The D gene is left open where the match is weak. Some rows have no size entry. The others give once, few or many, or a class for an expanded clone.

D: -
V: TRBV7-6
size: -
J: TRBJ1-4
CDR3: CASTGRPNEKLFF
DNA: TGTGCCAGCACGGGACGGCCGAATGAAAAACTGTTTTTT

D: -
V: TRBV21-1
size: -
J: TRBJ1-2
CDR3: CASSKYCQQAYGYTF
DNA: TGTGCCAGCAGCAAATATTGTCAGCAGGCCTATGGCTACACCTTC

D: -
V: TRBV9
size: -
J: TRBJ1-6
CDR3: CASSVGWGYNSPLHF
DNA: TGTGCCAGCAGCGTAGGCTGGGGCTATAATTCACCCCTCCACTTT

D: TRBD1
V: TRBV2
size: -
J: TRBJ1-4
CDR3: CASRKQGGGEKLFF
DNA: TGTGCCAGCAGGAAACAGGGGGGTGGTGAAAAACTGTTTTTT

D: TRBD1
V: TRBV6-1
size: -
J: TRBJ1-6
CDR3: CASLLGQQNSPLHF
DNA: TGTGCCAGCCTCTTGGGACAGCAGAATTCACCCCTCCACTTT

D: TRBD1
V: TRBV4-1
size: -
J: TRBJ2-5
CDR3: CASSQAGTVGQETQYF
DNA: TGCGCCAGCAGCCAAGCCGGGACAGTGGGACAAGAGACCCAGTACTTC

D: -
V: TRBV7-9
size: once
J: TRBJ1-1
CDR3: CASSQGGPGDTEAFF
DNA: TGTGCCAGCAGCCAGGGTGGACCTGGGGACACTGAAGCTTTCTTT

D: TRBD2
V: TRBV11-3
size: -
J: TRBJ2-1
CDR3: CASSFASGANEQFF
DNA: TGTGCCAGCAGCTTTGCTAGCGGGGCCAATGAGCAGTTCTTC

D: -
V: TRBV5-5
size: -
J: TRBJ1-5
CDR3: CASSDTFLGPAGQPQHF
DNA: TGTGCCAGCAGCGATACCTTCCTTGGGCCGGCAGGACAGCCCCAGCATTTT

D: -
V: TRBV5-4
size: once
J: TRBJ2-4
CDR3: CASSLNGEVKNIQYF
DNA: TGTGCCAGCAGCTTGAACGGTGAGGTGAAAAACATTCAGTACTTC

D: -
V: TRBV10-1
size: -
J: TRBJ2-3
CDR3: CASSESQARDTQYF
DNA: TGCGCCAGCAGTGAGTCCCAAGCACGCGATACGCAGTATTTT

D: TRBD1
V: TRBV28
size: -
J: TRBJ1-2
CDR3: CASSLQGADYGYTF
DNA: TGTGCCAGCAGTTTACAGGGGGCGGACTATGGCTACACCTTC

D: -
V: TRBV6-5
size: -
J: TRBJ2-3
CDR3: CASSSPPIGTDTQYF
DNA: TGTGCCAGCAGTTCCCCGCCGATTGGCACAGATACGCAGTATTTT

D: TRBD2
V: TRBV10-3
size: -
J: TRBJ2-3
CDR3: CAIKREADTQYF
DNA: TGTGCCATCAAACGGGAGGCAGATACGCAGTATTTT

D: -
V: TRBV6-5
size: -
J: TRBJ1-6
CDR3: CASSWTRGNSPLHF
DNA: TGTGCCAGCAGTTGGACACGGGGGAATTCACCCCTCCACTTT

D: -
V: TRBV5-4
size: once
J: TRBJ2-5
CDR3: CASSRGGGTEQETQYF
DNA: TGTGCCAGCAGCCGTGGGGGGGGGACAGAACAAGAGACCCAGTACTTC

D: -
V: TRBV28
size: -
J: TRBJ2-1
CDR3: CASSLFRHLENEQFF
DNA: TGTGCCAGCAGTTTATTCAGGCATTTGGAGAATGAGCAGTTCTTC

D: -
V: TRBV7-3
size: -
J: TRBJ1-2
CDR3: CASSLKDGTNYGYTF
DNA: TGTGCCAGCAGCTTAAAGGACGGAACAAACTATGGCTACACCTTC

D: -
V: TRBV6-1
size: -
J: TRBJ2-7
CDR3: CASVQPTTGEQYF
DNA: TGTGCCAGCGTCCAGCCAACCACTGGAGAGCAGTACTTC

D: TRBD1
V: TRBV19
size: -
J: TRBJ1-2
CDR3: CASSTTGTGDGYTF
DNA: TGTGCCAGTAGTACAACCGGGACAGGGGACGGCTACACCTTC

D: -
V: TRBV18
size: -
J: TRBJ1-4
CDR3: CASSPREGWNEKLFF
DNA: TGTGCCAGCTCACCACGCGAAGGTTGGAATGAAAAACTGTTTTTT

D: -
V: TRBV2
size: few
J: TRBJ1-6
CDR3: CASSESQANVSPLHF
DNA: TGTGCCAGCAGTGAGTCGCAGGCGAATGTTTCACCCCTCCACTTT

D: -
V: TRBV11-3
size: -
J: TRBJ2-7
CDR3: CASSLIAALSYEQYF
DNA: TGTGCCAGCAGCTTGATTGCAGCCCTCTCCTACGAGCAGTACTTC

D: -
V: TRBV29-1
size: -
J: TRBJ2-1
CDR3: CSVGGGDRGYNEQFF
DNA: TGCAGCGTTGGCGGGGGTGACAGGGGTTACAATGAGCAGTTCTTC

D: -
V: TRBV5-5
size: once
J: TRBJ1-2
CDR3: CASSSNNYGYTF
DNA: TGTGCCAGCAGCTCTAATAACTATGGCTACACCTTC

D: TRBD1
V: TRBV6-5
size: once
J: TRBJ2-3
CDR3: CASRGQGAKDTQYF
DNA: TGTGCCAGCAGGGGACAGGGGGCTAAAGATACGCAGTATTTT

D: TRBD2
V: TRBV11-1
size: -
J: TRBJ2-1
CDR3: CASKGGLAGSNEQFF
DNA: TGTGCCAGCAAAGGGGGACTAGCGGGCTCCAATGAGCAGTTCTTC

D: TRBD2
V: TRBV12-5
size: -
J: TRBJ2-7
CDR3: CASGLALAGRTYEQYF
DNA: TGTGCTAGTGGTTTGGCCTTAGCGGGAAGAACCTACGAGCAGTACTTC

D: -
V: TRBV19
size: medium-sized
J: TRBJ1-5
CDR3: CASSVGVRQPQHF
DNA: TGTGCCAGTAGTGTGGGTGTAAGGCAGCCCCAGCATTTT

D: TRBD1
V: TRBV5-1
size: few
J: TRBJ2-5
CDR3: CASSGGTGGEETQYF
DNA: TGCGCCAGCAGCGGCGGGACAGGGGGGGAAGAGACCCAGTACTTC

D: -
V: TRBV21-1
size: once
J: TRBJ2-7
CDR3: CASSKGGAGTYEQYF
DNA: TGTGCCAGCAGCAAAGGGGGGGCAGGAACCTACGAGCAGTACTTC

D: TRBD1
V: TRBV5-1
size: -
J: TRBJ2-5
CDR3: CASSLVATGDETQYF
DNA: TGCGCCAGCAGCTTGGTGGCTACAGGGGACGAGACCCAGTACTTC

D: -
V: TRBV7-2
size: -
J: TRBJ2-5
CDR3: CASSLDGGDGGTQYF
DNA: TGTGCCAGCAGCTTAGATGGCGGGGATGGGGGGACCCAGTACTTC

D: -
V: TRBV29-1
size: -
J: TRBJ1-1
CDR3: CSVGGVNTEAFF
DNA: TGCAGCGTTGGAGGGGTTAACACTGAAGCTTTCTTT

D: TRBD2
V: TRBV7-2
size: few
J: TRBJ2-1
CDR3: CASSESGGVWNEQFF
DNA: TGTGCCAGCAGCGAAAGCGGGGGGGTTTGGAATGAGCAGTTCTTC

D: -
V: TRBV9
size: once
J: TRBJ1-2
CDR3: CASSVEDSPLGGYTF
DNA: TGTGCCAGCAGCGTGGAGGACAGTCCCTTGGGCGGCTACACCTTC

D: -
V: TRBV6-5
size: -
J: TRBJ2-1
CDR3: CASSYGGGSPYNEQFF
DNA: TGTGCCAGCAGTTACGGGGGCGGGAGTCCATACAATGAGCAGTTCTTC

D: TRBD2
V: TRBV5-1
size: few
J: TRBJ2-7
CDR3: CASSLGDYKEQYF
DNA: TGCGCCAGCAGCTTGGGGGACTACAAGGAGCAGTACTTC

D: -
V: TRBV7-6
size: -
J: TRBJ2-3
CDR3: CASSTRLSPTDTQYF
DNA: TGTGCCAGCAGCACGCGACTATCCCCCACAGATACGCAGTATTTT

D: -
V: TRBV6-6
size: -
J: TRBJ2-1
CDR3: CASSSQSKDLNEQFF
DNA: TGTGCCAGCAGTTCCCAGAGTAAGGACCTCAATGAGCAGTTCTTC

D: TRBD2
V: TRBV6-4
size: -
J: TRBJ2-7
CDR3: CASSDGTSGGHSSYEQYF
DNA: TGTGCCAGCAGTGACGGGACTAGCGGGGGCCATAGCTCCTACGAGCAGTACTTC

D: -
V: TRBV7-2
size: medium-sized
J: TRBJ1-1
CDR3: CASSLGAARATNTEAFF
DNA: TGTGCCAGCAGCTTAGGGGCGGCGAGGGCGACTAACACTGAAGCTTTCTTT

D: -
V: TRBV9
size: once
J: TRBJ2-5
CDR3: CASSPTTGYQETQYF
DNA: TGTGCCAGCAGCCCCACAACAGGGTACCAAGAGACCCAGTACTTC

D: -
V: TRBV2
size: -
J: TRBJ2-2
CDR3: CASSSLGSWGAGELFF
DNA: TGTGCCAGCAGCTCGCTGGGGTCATGGGGAGCCGGGGAGCTGTTTTTT

D: -
V: TRBV2
size: medium-sized
J: TRBJ1-3
CDR3: CASSVGLTGNTIYF
DNA: TGTGCCAGCAGTGTAGGACTAACTGGAAACACCATATATTTT

D: -
V: TRBV25-1
size: -
J: TRBJ1-1
CDR3: CASSELDIGWTEAFF
DNA: TGTGCCAGCAGTGAATTGGACATAGGGTGGACTGAAGCTTTCTTT

D: TRBD1
V: TRBV12-5
size: -
J: TRBJ1-2
CDR3: CASALRGGQGIYGYTF
DNA: TGTGCTAGTGCTCTCCGGGGGGGACAGGGGATCTATGGCTACACCTTC

D: -
V: TRBV9
size: -
J: TRBJ1-1
CDR3: CASSVTGTTEAFF
DNA: TGTGCCAGCAGCGTCACAGGGACCACTGAAGCTTTCTTT

D: TRBD1
V: TRBV6-5
size: few
J: TRBJ1-2
CDR3: CASSSPGQGLAGYTF
DNA: TGTGCCAGCAGTTCACCGGGACAGGGCTTGGCTGGCTACACCTTC

D: -
V: TRBV2
size: -
J: TRBJ2-2
CDR3: CASSQGTNTGELFF
DNA: TGTGCCAGCAGTCAAGGGACTAACACCGGGGAGCTGTTTTTT

D: -
V: TRBV25-1
size: -
J: TRBJ1-4
CDR3: CASSRASFGVEKLFF
DNA: TGTGCCAGCAGCCGGGCTTCCTTTGGTGTGGAAAAACTGTTTTTT

D: -
V: TRBV5-1
size: -
J: TRBJ1-4
CDR3: CASSPVPPSEKLFF
DNA: TGCGCCAGCAGCCCGGTTCCCCCGTCCGAAAAACTGTTTTTT

D: -
V: TRBV5-8
size: -
J: TRBJ1-5
CDR3: CASSLGQTRGQPQHF
DNA: TGTGCCAGCAGCTTAGGGCAAACCAGGGGTCAGCCCCAGCATTTT

D: -
V: TRBV5-1
size: few
J: TRBJ2-7
CDR3: CASSPQDSFVYEQYF
DNA: TGCGCCAGCAGCCCGCAGGATTCGTTTGTCTACGAGCAGTACTTC

D: -
V: TRBV6-6
size: -
J: TRBJ2-1
CDR3: CASSYSFGGNEQFF
DNA: TGTGCCAGCAGTTACTCGTTCGGGGGTAATGAGCAGTTCTTC

D: -
V: TRBV7-2
size: -
J: TRBJ1-2
CDR3: CASSFQGGGYTF
DNA: TGTGCCAGCAGCTTTCAGGGTGGGGGCTACACCTTC

D: -
V: TRBV6-6
size: -
J: TRBJ1-2
CDR3: CASSDSTVRYGYTF
DNA: TGTGCCAGCAGTGACTCAACAGTGCGCTATGGCTACACCTTC

D: TRBD1
V: TRBV2
size: -
J: TRBJ1-6
CDR3: CASTGDSYNSPLHF
DNA: TGTGCCAGCACCGGGGACAGCTATAATTCACCCCTCCACTTT